This entry describes one T cell receptor beta chain. Relative to the germline gene, one junction end is altered; a read error may explain this. CDR1 is MGHRA, CDR2 YSYEKL, per germline. This CDR3 has 16 residues. This sample was included in a study of shared clonotypes between healthy human individuals. The protocol was immunoSEQ multiplex PCR, while the TCRdb copy is restricted to in-frame clones and leaves out a portion. This sample has about 690,000 clones; less than 95% occur once, and the top ten carry around a third. This TCR was sampled from a man in his late teens or twenties in good health. Some clones in this sample may be carry-over from other donors' samples. The genes are TRBV4-1 and TRBJ2-7; D is ambiguous. Specimen: memory CD8+ T cells from PBMCs. Subset reported: CD45RO+ cells pooled with CCR7-negative TemRA cells. CDR3 amino acids: CASSQGTLRFRYEQYF. Written as DNA, the CDR3 is TGCGCCAGCAGTCAAGGAACCCTACGTTTCCGCTACGAGCAGTACTTC.